This TCR beta chain originates from a study of blood T cell repertoires in COVID-19 (TCRdb year 2020). For context, the study as a whole: Samples covering the acute and convalescent phases of COVID-19 were provided by collaborators in the United States, Italy and Spain. The dataset comprised deeply sampled blood TCRbeta repertoires from subjects exposed to, actively infected with, or recovered from COVID-19. Nearly every sample came with metadata listing a de-identified subject ID, COVID-19 status, age in years and sex. The samples were drawn from two sources: the first 160 participants of the ongoing ImmuneRACE study, and over 950 subjects contributed by 6 global collaborators. A freely available public database, intended as a resource for researchers studying the immune response to SARS-CoV-2, is where the repertoires were released. Where available, HLA class I and class II types were taken from metadata supplied by the sample provider and were not determined by assay-based typing. The material from the prospective study consisted of cDNA or gDNA derived from T cells, B-cell-depleted T cells, or PBMCs. On the study overall, not on this receptor specifically: Clinical and demographic metadata were provided uncurated, with the amount varying by source and participant.

Note on this clone: The antigen it recognizes is unknown. Base qualities were left out, and no much larger clone turns up one base away.

TCRbeta CDR3 regions were amplified from genomic DNA using the immunoSEQ Assay, a bias-controlled multiplex PCR. In the original analysis: The number of nucleated cells in each sample was estimated from the amplification of reference gene primers within the assay. To quantify the absolute abundance of each unique TCRbeta CDR3 rearrangement, sequence reads were collapsed and filtered. For each sample, productive Simpson clonality was calculated by taking the square root of Simpson's diversity index across productive rearrangements. In its TCRdb copy, this immuneACCESS table keeps in-frame sequences only and misses some clones. Where compared with another copy, unresolved V genes explain less than half of these, and the others have no known cause. V and J calls and clone size follow that table, whereas D and trimming were derived from the DNA. This sample gives 110,000 to 150,000 clones in total; approximately 78% of them show up just once. The ten largest account for 4% of the sample.

The CDR3 measures 12 amino acids from cysteine to phenylalanine. The entry retains the CDR3 DNA only, 36 bases that are in frame from base 1. CDR1 KGHSH and CDR2 LQKENI were looked up in the germline V gene. At the junction V is shortened by 8 bases and J by 3 bases, with 10 bases in between. Whole blood was collected in K2EDTA tubes by collaborating institutions according to the institutions' own protocols. For TCRbeta analysis, collaborators shipped samples in one of three forms: frozen whole blood, isolated PBMCs, or DNA extracted from either of those sample types. Material for sequencing was peripheral blood. The sequence joins TRBV18 to TRBJ2-5; the D gene assignment is ambiguous. The TCR sequence derives from a woman aged 80 or older with acute or convalescent COVID-19. The sequenced DNA: TGTGCCAGCCAACTTAACGAAGAGACCCAGTACTTC. Its translation reads: CASQLNEETQYF.